Listed here are 8 T cell receptor beta chains from one sample, sequenced in a study of shared clonotypes between healthy human individuals. Generated by immunoSEQ multiplex PCR, the TCRdb table keeps only in-frame clones and is missing some. The sample has millions of clones, 85% to 95% seen once. The sequenced sample was naive CD4+ T cells sorted from blood. Subset of the sample: CD45RA+ positively selected. All receptors derive from a man between 18 and 35 years old in good health.

The genes are TRBV19 and TRBJ1-5, with D hard to call. The V and J ends lost 2 bases and 7 bases respectively, with 9 bases between them. Per germline, CDR1 LNHDA and CDR2 SQIVND (reference sequence). There are 13 residues in the CDR3. CDR3 sequence (DNA): TGTGCCAGTAGTATATTTTCGGCCCAGCCCCAGCATTTT. Translation: CASSIFSAQPQHF.

V is TRBV4-2 and J is TRBJ1-6; tentative D call: TRBD1 (6 bases). This CDR3 region has 14 residues. Germline values: CDR1 LGHNA, CDR2 YNFKEQ. The ends were cut back, 4 bases at V and 8 bases at J, with 12 bases in the middle. This CDR3 reads CASSPQGMDSPLHF. The CDR3 bases are TGTGCCAGCAGCCCTCAGGGGATGGATTCACCCCTCCACTTT.

The rearrangement links TRBV5-8 to TRBJ1-2; D is ambiguous. The CDR3 is made up of 14 amino acids. Trimming removed 6 bases from V and 4 bases from J, with 16 bases in between. Germline V lookup: CDR1 SGHTS, CDR2 YDEGEE. CDR3 in amino acids: CASINKFEPYGYTF. The CDR3 DNA sequence: TGTGCCAGCATCAACAAGTTTGAACCCTATGGCTACACCTTC.

In regard to this clone: Other DNA variants within this sample encode the same CDR3. The V call is TRBV6-5, the J call TRBJ1-2; no clear D gene. CDR1 MNHEY and CDR2 SVGAGI come from the germline V gene. The CDR3 totals 14 residues. V was pared by 0 bases and J by 4 bases, with 9 bases between. The CDR3 DNA follows: TGTGCCAGCAGTTACTCGGCGGACCTCTATGGCTACACCTTC. Amino acid sequence: CASSYSADLYGYTF.

The rearrangement joins TRBV14 to TRBJ1-3; D not certain. The germline V gene encodes CDR1 SGHDN and CDR2 FVKESK. The CDR3 runs to 11 residues. The ends were cut back, 1 base at V and 9 bases at J, with 4 bases in the middle. CDR3 nucleotide sequence: TGTGCCAGCAGCCAAGGCATCACCATATATTTT. This gives the protein CASSQGITIYF.

The chain recombines TRBV5-1 with TRBJ1-1; D gene ambiguous. V was trimmed by 1 base and J by 5 bases, leaving 12 bases between them. The germline V gene encodes CDR1 SGHRS and CDR2 YFSETQ. The CDR3 extends over 14 amino acids. The CDR3 coding sequence is TGCGCCAGCAGCTTGTTTAGGGTTGAAACTGAAGCTTTCTTT. Protein: CASSLFRVETEAFF.

The chain is built from TRBV2 and TRBJ1-5; D is uncertain. Deletions cut 2 bases from V and 6 bases from J, with 14 bases between. Germline CDR1 and CDR2: SNHLY and FYNNEI. The CDR3 spans 15 residues. The CDR3 here is CASSERLIGIQPQHF. CDR3 bases: TGTGCCAGCAGTGAACGTTTAATAGGTATTCAGCCCCAGCATTTT.

The chain couples TRBV2 to TRBJ2-7; no clear D. The CDR3 is 14 amino acids. The V gene's germline CDR1 is SNHLY and CDR2 FYNNEI. V was pared by 11 bases and J by 4 bases, with 21 bases between. This CDR3 is CAQSDTSGSYEQYF. CDR3 DNA sequence: TGTGCCCAAAGCGACACCTCGGGTTCTTACGAGCAGTACTTC.